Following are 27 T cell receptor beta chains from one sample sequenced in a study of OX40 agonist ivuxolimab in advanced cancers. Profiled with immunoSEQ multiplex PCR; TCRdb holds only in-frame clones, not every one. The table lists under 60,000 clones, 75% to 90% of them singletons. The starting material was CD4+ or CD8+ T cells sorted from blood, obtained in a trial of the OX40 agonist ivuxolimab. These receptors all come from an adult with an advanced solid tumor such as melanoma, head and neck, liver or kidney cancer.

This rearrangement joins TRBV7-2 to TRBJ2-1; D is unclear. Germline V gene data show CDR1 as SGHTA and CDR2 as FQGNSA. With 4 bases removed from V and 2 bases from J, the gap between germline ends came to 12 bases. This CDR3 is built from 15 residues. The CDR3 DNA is TGTGCCAGCAGCTCCGACCCGGGCCCCTACAATGAGCAGTTCTTC. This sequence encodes CASSSDPGPYNEQFF.

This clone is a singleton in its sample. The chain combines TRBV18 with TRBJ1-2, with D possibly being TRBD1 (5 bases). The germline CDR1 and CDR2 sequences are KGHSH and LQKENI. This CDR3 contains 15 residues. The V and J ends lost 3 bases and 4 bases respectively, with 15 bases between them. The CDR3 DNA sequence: TGTGCCAGCTCACCGGAAAGGTGGGGGGGCTATGGCTACACCTTC. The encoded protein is CASSPERWGGYGYTF.

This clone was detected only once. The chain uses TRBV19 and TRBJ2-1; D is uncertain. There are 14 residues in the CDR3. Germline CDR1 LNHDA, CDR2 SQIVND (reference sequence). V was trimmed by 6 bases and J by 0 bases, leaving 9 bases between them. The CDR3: CASRSLGSYNEQFF. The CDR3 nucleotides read TGTGCCAGTAGGAGCCTCGGCTCCTACAATGAGCAGTTCTTC.

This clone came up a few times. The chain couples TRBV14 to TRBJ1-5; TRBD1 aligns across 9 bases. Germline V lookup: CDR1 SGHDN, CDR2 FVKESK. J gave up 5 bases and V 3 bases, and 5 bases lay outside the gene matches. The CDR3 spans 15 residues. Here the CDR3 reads CASSHGTGRDQPQHF. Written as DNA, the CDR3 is TGTGCCAGCAGCCATGGGACAGGGCGGGATCAGCCCCAGCATTTT.

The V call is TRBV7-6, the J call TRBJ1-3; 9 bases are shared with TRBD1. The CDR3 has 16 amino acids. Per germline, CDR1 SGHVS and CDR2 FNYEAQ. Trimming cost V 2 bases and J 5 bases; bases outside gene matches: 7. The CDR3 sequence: CASSLRDRVLRNTIYF. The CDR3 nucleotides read TGTGCCAGCAGCTTACGGGACAGGGTGCTCCGAAACACCATATATTTT.

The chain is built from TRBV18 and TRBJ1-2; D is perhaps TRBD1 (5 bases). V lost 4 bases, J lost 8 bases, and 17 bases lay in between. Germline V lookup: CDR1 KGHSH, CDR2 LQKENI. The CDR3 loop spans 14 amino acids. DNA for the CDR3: TGTGCCAGCTCACGGGGACTGATTGACAGCGGCTACACCTTC. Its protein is CASSRGLIDSGYTF.

The CDR3 sequence: CASSFLAGTQETQYF. The CDR3 DNA is TGTGCCAGCAGCTTTCTAGCGGGGACCCAAGAGACCCAGTACTTC. V and J are TRBV11-2 and TRBJ2-5, with 9 bases identical to TRBD2. Germline V gene sequence: CDR1 SGHAT, CDR2 FQNNGV. With V trimmed by 3 bases and J by 1 base, 3 bases remained unmatched. The CDR3 loop spans 15 amino acids. Based on the CDR3 plus reference TRBV11-2 and TRBJ2-5, the full variable domain is EAGVAQSPRYKIIEKRQSVAFWCNPISGHATLYWYQQILGQGPKLLIQFQNNGVVDDSQLPKDRFSAERLKGVDSTLKIQPAKLEDSAVYLCASSFLAGTQETQYFGPGTRLLVL.

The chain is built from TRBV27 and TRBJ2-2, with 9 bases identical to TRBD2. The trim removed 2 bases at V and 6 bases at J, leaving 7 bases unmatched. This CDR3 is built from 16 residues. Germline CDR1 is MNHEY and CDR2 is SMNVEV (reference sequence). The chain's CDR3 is CASSLLAGRSSGELFF. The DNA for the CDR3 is TGTGCCAGCAGTTTACTAGCGGGACGGTCCTCCGGGGAGCTGTTTTTT.

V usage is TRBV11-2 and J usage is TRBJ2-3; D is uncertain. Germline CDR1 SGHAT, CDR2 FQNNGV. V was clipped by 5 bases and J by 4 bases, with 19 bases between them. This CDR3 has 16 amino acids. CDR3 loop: CASSTRPKNLADTQYF. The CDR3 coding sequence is TGTGCCAGCAGCACCCGACCTAAAAATTTGGCAGATACGCAGTATTTT.

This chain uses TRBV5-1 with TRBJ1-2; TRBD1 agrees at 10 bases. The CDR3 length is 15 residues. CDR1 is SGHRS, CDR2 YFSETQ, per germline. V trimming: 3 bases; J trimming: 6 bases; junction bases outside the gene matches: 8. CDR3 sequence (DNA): TGCGCCAGCAGCTCACTCGCCGGACAGGGGGATGGCTACACCTTC. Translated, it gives CASSSLAGQGDGYTF.

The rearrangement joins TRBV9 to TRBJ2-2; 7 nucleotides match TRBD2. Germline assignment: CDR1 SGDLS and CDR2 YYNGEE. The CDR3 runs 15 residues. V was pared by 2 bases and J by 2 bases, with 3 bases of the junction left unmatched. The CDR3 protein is CASSVGTINTGELFF. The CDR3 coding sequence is TGTGCCAGCAGCGTCGGGACTATAAACACCGGGGAGCTGTTTTTT.

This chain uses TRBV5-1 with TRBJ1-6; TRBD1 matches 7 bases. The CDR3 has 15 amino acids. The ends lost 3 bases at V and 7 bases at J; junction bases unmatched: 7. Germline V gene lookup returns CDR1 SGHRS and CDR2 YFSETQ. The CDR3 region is CASSWRTGENSPLHF. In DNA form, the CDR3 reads TGCGCCAGCAGCTGGCGGACAGGCGAGAATTCACCCCTCCACTTT.

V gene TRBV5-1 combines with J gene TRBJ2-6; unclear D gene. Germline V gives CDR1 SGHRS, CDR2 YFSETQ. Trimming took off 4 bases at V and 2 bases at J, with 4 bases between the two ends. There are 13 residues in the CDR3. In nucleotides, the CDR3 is TGCGCCAGCAGCCTCCCTGGGGCCAACGTCCTGACTTTC. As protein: CASSLPGANVLTF. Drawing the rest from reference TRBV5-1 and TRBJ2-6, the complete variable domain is KAGVTQTPRYLIKTRGQQVTLSCSPISGHRSVSWYQQTPGQGLQFLFEYFSETQRNKGNFPGRFSGRQFSNSRSEMNVSTLELGDSALYLCASSLPGANVLTFGAGSRLTVL.

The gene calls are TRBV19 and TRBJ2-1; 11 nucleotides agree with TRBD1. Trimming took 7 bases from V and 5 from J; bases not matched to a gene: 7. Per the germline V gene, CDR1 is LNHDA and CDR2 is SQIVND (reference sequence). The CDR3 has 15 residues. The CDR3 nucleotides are TGTGCCAGTATCCCACCGGGACAGGGGGACAATGAGCAGTTCTTC. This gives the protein CASIPPGQGDNEQFF.

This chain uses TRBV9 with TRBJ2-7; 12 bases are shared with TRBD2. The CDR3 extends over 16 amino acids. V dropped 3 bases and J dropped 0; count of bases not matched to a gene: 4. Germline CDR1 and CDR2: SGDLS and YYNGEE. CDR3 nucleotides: TGTGCCAGCAGCGGAGCGACTAGCGGGAGCTCCTACGAGCAGTACTTC. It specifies CASSGATSGSSYEQYF.

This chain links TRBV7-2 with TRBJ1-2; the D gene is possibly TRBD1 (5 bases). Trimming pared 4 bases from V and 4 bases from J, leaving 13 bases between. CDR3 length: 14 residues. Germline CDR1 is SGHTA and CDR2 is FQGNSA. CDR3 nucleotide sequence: TGTGCCAGCAGCTCCCGACAGCCTATCTATGGCTACACCTTC. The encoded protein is CASSSRQPIYGYTF.

In DNA, the CDR3 is TGTGCCAGCAGCTCCCAGAACCGGCTTGAAAAACTGTTTTTT. This sequence encodes CASSSQNRLEKLFF. J is TRBJ1-4 and V is TRBV7-9; D remains ambiguous. CDR1 and CDR2 from the germline V gene are SEHNR and FQNEAQ (reference sequence). Trimming took off 4 bases at V and 7 bases at J, with 13 bases between the two ends. The CDR3 runs 14 residues.

CDR3 DNA: TGTGCCAGCAGCGTACTGGCTAGCGGGGGGTACACAGATACGCAGTATTTT. Protein sequence: CASSVLASGGYTDTQYF. The genes are TRBV9 and TRBJ2-3, with TRBD2 identical over 11 bases. Trimming at V came to 1 base and at J to 2 bases, leaving 6 bases not matched to a gene. Germline assignment: CDR1 SGDLS and CDR2 YYNGEE. The length of the CDR3 is 17 residues.

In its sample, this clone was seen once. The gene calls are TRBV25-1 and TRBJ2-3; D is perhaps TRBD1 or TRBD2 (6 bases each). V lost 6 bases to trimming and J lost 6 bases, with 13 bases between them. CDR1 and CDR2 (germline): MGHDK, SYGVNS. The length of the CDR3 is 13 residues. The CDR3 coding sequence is TGTGCCAGCAGGAGGGGGGCAGGGGATACGCAGTATTTT. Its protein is CASRRGAGDTQYF.

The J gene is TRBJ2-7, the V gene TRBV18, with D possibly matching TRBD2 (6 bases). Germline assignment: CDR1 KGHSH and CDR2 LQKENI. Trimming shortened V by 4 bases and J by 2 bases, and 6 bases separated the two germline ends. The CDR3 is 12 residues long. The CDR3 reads CASSRGAYEQYF. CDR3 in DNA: TGTGCCAGCTCACGGGGGGCCTACGAGCAGTACTTC.

The CDR3 region is CASSRSPGLYEQYF. DNA for the CDR3: TGTGCCAGTAGCCGAAGCCCGGGACTCTACGAGCAGTACTTC. The gene calls are TRBV19 and TRBJ2-7; D may be TRBD2 (6 bases). V lost 6 bases and J 3 bases, leaving 15 bases between the germline ends. The germline gives CDR1 LNHDA, CDR2 SQIVND (reference sequence). The CDR3 has 14 residues.

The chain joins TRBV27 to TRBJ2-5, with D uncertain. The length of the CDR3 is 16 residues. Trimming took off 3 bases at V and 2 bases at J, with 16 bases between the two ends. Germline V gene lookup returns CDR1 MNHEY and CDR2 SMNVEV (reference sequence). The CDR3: CASSFQAAAGQETQYF. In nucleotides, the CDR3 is TGTGCCAGCAGTTTCCAGGCGGCGGCCGGGCAAGAGACCCAGTACTTC.

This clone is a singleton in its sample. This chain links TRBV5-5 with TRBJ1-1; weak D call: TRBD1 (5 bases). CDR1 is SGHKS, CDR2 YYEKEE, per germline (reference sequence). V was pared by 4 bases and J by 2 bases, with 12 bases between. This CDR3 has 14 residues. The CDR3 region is CASSKNRTNTEAFF. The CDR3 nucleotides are TGTGCCAGCAGCAAAAACAGGACTAACACTGAAGCTTTCTTT.

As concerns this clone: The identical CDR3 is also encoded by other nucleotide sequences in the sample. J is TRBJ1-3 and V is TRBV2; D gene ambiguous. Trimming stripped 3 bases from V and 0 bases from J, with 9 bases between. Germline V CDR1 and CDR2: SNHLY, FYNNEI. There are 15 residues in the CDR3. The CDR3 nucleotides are TGTGCCAGCAGTGAGCGGCGAAACTCTGGAAACACCATATATTTT. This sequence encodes CASSERRNSGNTIYF. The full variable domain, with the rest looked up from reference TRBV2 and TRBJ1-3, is EPEVTQTPSHQVTQMGQEVILRCVPISNHLYFYWYRQILGQKVEFLVSFYNNEISEKSEIFDDQFSVERPDGSNFTLKIRSTKLEDSAMYFCASSERRNSGNTIYFGEGSWLTVV.

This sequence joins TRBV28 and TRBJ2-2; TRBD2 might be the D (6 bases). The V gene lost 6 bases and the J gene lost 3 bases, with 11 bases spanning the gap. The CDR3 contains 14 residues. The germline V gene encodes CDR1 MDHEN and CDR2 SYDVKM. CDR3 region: CASRIGLHTGELFF. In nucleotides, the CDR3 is TGTGCCAGCAGGATAGGACTACACACCGGGGAGCTGTTTTTT.

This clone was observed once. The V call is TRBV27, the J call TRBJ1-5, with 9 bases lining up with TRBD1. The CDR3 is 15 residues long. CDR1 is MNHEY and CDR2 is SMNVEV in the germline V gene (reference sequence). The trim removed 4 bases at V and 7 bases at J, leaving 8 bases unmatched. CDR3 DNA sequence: TGTGCCAGCAGTTATGAAGGACAGGGGAGCCAGCCCCAGCATTTT. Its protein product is CASSYEGQGSQPQHF.

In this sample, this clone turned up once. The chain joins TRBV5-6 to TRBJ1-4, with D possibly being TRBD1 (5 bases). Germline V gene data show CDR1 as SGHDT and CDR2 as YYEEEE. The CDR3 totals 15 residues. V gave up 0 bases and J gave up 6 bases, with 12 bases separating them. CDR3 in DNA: TGTGCCAGCAGCTTGGCAGGGTATGGAGATGAAAAACTGTTTTTT. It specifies CASSLAGYGDEKLFF.